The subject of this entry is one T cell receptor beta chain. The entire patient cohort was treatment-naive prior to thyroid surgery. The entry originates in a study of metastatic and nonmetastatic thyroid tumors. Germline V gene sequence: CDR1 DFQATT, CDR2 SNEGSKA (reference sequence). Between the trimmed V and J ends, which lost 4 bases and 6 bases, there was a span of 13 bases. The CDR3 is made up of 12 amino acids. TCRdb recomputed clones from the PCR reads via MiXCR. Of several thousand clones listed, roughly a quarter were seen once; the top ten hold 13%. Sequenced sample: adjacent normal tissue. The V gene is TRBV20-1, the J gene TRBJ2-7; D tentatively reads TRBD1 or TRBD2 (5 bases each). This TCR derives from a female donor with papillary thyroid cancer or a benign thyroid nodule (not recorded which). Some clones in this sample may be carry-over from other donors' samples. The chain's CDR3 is CSAKSGTAEQYF. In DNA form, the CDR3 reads TGCAGTGCTAAATCCGGGACGGCCGAGCAGTACTTC.